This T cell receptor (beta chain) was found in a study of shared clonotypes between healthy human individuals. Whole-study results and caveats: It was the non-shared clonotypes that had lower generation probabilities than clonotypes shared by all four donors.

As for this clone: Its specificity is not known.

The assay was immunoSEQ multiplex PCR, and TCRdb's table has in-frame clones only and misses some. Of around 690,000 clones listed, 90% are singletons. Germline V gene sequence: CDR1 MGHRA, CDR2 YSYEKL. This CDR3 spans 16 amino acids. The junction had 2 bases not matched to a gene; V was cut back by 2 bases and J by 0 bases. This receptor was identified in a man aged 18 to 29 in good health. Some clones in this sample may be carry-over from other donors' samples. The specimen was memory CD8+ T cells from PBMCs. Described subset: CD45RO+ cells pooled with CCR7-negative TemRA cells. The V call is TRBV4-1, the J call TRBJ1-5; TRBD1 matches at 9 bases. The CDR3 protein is CASSQWTGDSNQPQHF. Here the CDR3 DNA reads TGCGCCAGCAGCCAATGGACAGGGGATAGCAATCAGCCCCAGCATTTT.